This TCR beta chain stems from a study of cytomegalovirus exposure and HLA in healthy donors. The table came from immunoSEQ multiplex PCR; TCRdb's copy has only in-frame clones and leaves some out. The repertoire holds 100,000 to 150,000 clones, with 89% as singletons. V lost 6 bases, J lost 0 bases, and 16 bases lay in between. CDR3 size: 16 residues. Germline CDR1 KGHSH, CDR2 LQKENI. This rearrangement joins TRBV18 to TRBJ2-3; D not certain. This clonotype was sampled from a woman younger than 35 in good health and CMV-seronegative. Sample: PBMCs. CDR3 sequence reads: CASSQSRGTSTDTQYF. For the CDR3, the DNA is TGTGCCAGCTCCCAGTCTCGCGGAACTAGCACAGATACGCAGTATTTT. Full variable domain (rest looked up from reference TRBV18 and TRBJ2-3): NAGVMQNPRHLVRRRGQEARLRCSPMKGHSHVYWYRQLPEEGLKFMVYLQKENIIDESGMPKERFSAEFPKEGPSILRIQQVVRGDSAAYFCASSQSRGTSTDTQYFGPGTRLTVL.